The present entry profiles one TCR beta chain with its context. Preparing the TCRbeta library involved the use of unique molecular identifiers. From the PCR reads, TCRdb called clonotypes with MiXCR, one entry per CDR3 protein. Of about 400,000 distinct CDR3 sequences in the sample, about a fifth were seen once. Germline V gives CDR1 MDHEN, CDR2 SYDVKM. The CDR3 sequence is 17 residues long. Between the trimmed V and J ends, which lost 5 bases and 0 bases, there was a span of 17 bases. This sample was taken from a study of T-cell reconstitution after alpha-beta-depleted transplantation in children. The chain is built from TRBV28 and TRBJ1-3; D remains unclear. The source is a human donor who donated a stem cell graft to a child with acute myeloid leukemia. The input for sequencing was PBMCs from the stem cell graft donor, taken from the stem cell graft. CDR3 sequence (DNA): TGTGCCAGCAGTCCGGGGAGACTTTCCCTCTCTGGAAACACCATATATTTT. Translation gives CASSPGRLSLSGNTIYF.